This entry lists 18 T cell receptor beta chains sequenced from one sample in a study of blood T cell repertoires in COVID-19. The method was immunoSEQ multiplex PCR; TCRdb's version includes in-frame clones alone and lacks a portion of them. The top ten hold roughly 5.8% of the sample, which has 200,000 to 300,000 clones, 70% to 90% seen once. What was sequenced was peripheral blood. Receptor source: a man aged 55 to 69 with acute or convalescent COVID-19.

V usage is TRBV1 and J usage is TRBJ2-7; the table calls TRBD1, which could not be checked here. TRBV1 is assigned pseudogene status. The CDR3 totals 15 residues. CDR3 nucleotides: TGCACCAGCAGTCAAGGGAGACAGTATCTCCACGAGCAGTACTTC. It specifies CTSSQGRQYLHEQYF.

The CDR3 sequence: CASSQDGLAGSYEQYF. CDR3 sequence (DNA): TGCGCCAGCAGCCAGGACGGACTAGCGGGTTCCTACGAGCAGTACTTC. The V gene is TRBV4-1, the J gene TRBJ2-7, with 11 bases lining up with TRBD2. With 3 bases clipped from V and 1 base from J, the junction kept 5 bases outside the gene matches. Germline CDR1 MGHRA, CDR2 YSYEKL. This CDR3 is built from 16 residues.

This clone came up once. This chain uses TRBV11-3 with TRBJ1-2; unclear D gene. CDR3 size: 13 residues. V was pared by 1 base and J by 9 bases, with 12 bases between. Looked up from germline, CDR1 is SGHNT and CDR2 is YENEEA. CDR3 loop: CASSLVPERSYTF. CDR3 nucleotide sequence: TGTGCCAGCAGCTTAGTTCCAGAGAGGAGCTACACCTTC.

The chain employs TRBV5-1 and TRBJ2-7, with TRBD1 as a possible D gene (5 bases). Between the trimmed V and J ends, which lost 0 bases and 7 bases, there was a span of 14 bases. The CDR3 spans 14 residues. In germline, CDR1 is SGHRS, CDR2 YFSETQ. The CDR3 region has the DNA TGCGCCAGCAGCTTGGCCCTCAGGGTTGGAGAGCAGTACTTC. Protein product: CASSLALRVGEQYF.

The rearrangement joins TRBV11-3 to TRBJ2-1, with 9 bases that match TRBD2. With 1 base clipped from V and 4 bases from J, the junction kept 5 bases outside the gene matches. The germline V gene encodes CDR1 SGHNT and CDR2 YENEEA. CDR3 length: 16 residues. CDR3 DNA: TGTGCCAGCAGCTTAGGGGCTAGCGGGGTATACAATGAGCAGTTCTTC. This sequence encodes CASSLGASGVYNEQFF.

As for this clone: Sequence at one end of the junction differs from germline and may be a read error. This chain uses TRBV18 with TRBJ2-7; TRBD2 matches at 14 bases. The CDR3 is 16 amino acids. The germline V gene encodes CDR1 KGHSH and CDR2 LQKENI. CDR3 loop: CASSPRLAGGPREQYF. The CDR3 DNA reads TGTGCCAGCTCCCCACGACTAGCGGGAGGGCCGCGCGAGCAGTACTTC.

The CDR3 nucleotides read TGTGCCAGCTCACTTGTGGGGCACAATGAGCAGTTCTTC. It translates to CASSLVGHNEQFF. V and J are TRBV18 and TRBJ2-1, with a weak D call TRBD1 (5 bases). From germline, CDR1 is KGHSH and CDR2 LQKENI. The V and J ends lost 4 bases and 5 bases respectively, with 9 bases between them. The CDR3 sequence is 13 residues long.

V usage is TRBV6-5 and J usage is TRBJ2-7; D is ambiguous. This CDR3 region has 12 residues. The V end lost 2 bases, the J end lost 6 bases, and 8 bases lay between the germline ends. In germline, CDR1 is MNHEY, CDR2 SVGAGI. The DNA of the CDR3 is TGTGCCAGCAGTTACCTCCCGGGCGAGCAGTACTTC. This gives the protein CASSYLPGEQYF.

This clone turned up a few times. This rearrangement joins TRBV18 to TRBJ1-2; 12 nucleotides align to TRBD1. The trim removed 2 bases at V and 7 bases at J, leaving 5 bases unmatched. The CDR3 extends over 15 amino acids. Germline CDR1 and CDR2: KGHSH and LQKENI. CDR3 bases: TGTGCCAGCTCACCAGGGGACAGGGGGCTTGGTGGCTACACCTTC. It yields the protein CASSPGDRGLGGYTF.

The chain is built from TRBV4-1 and TRBJ2-5, with 9 bases lining up with TRBD2. The germline V gene encodes CDR1 MGHRA and CDR2 YSYEKL. V dropped 3 bases and J dropped 5; count of bases not matched to a gene: 4. The CDR3 covers 14 residues. CDR3 DNA: TGCGCCAGCAGCCAGGGACTAGCAGATGAGACCCAGTACTTC. It is translated as CASSQGLADETQYF.

The chain is built from TRBV10-3 and TRBJ1-1, with 8 bases that match TRBD1. This CDR3 is built from 16 residues. V gave up 2 bases and J gave up 1 base; unmatched junction bases: 6. CDR1 and CDR2 from the germline V gene are ENHRY and SYGVKD. Here the CDR3 reads CAISEDRGLENTEAFF. The CDR3 DNA follows: TGTGCCATCAGTGAGGACAGGGGACTGGAGAACACTGAAGCTTTCTTT.

The chain uses TRBV19 and TRBJ2-1, with D possibly TRBD2 on 6 matching bases. V was cut by 4 bases and J by 0 bases, with 13 bases left in between. The germline CDR1 and CDR2 sequences are LNHDA and SQIVND (reference sequence). The CDR3 is 16 amino acids. The CDR3 sequence: CASSTPLRDSYNEQFF. CDR3 sequence (DNA): TGTGCCAGTAGTACCCCTTTGCGGGACTCCTACAATGAGCAGTTCTTC.

V gene TRBV11-3 combines with J gene TRBJ2-1; 9 bases line up with TRBD2. CDR1 is SGHNT, CDR2 YENEEA, per germline. The CDR3 has 15 residues. V lost 3 bases, J lost 3 bases, and 3 bases stayed unmatched. This CDR3 reads CASSLDSGSYNEQFF. DNA for the CDR3: TGTGCCAGCAGCTTGGATAGCGGGAGCTACAATGAGCAGTTCTTC.

This clone was seen a single time. The genes are TRBV18 and TRBJ1-3; TRBD1 aligns across 7 bases. CDR1 and CDR2 (germline): KGHSH, LQKENI. Unmatched junction bases numbered 15, after V lost 6 bases and J lost 16 bases. The CDR3 has 13 amino acids. The DNA of the CDR3 is TGTGCCAGCTCCCAACGGGACAGAGGCTTGGCGTATTTT. Encoded protein: CASSQRDRGLAYF.

This clone showed up just a few times. The rearrangement links TRBV10-3 to TRBJ2-1; a possible D gene is TRBD1 (6 bases). Looked up from germline, CDR1 is ENHRY and CDR2 is SYGVKD. Trimming removed 0 bases from V and 3 bases from J, with 15 bases in between. The CDR3 has 17 residues. This chain's CDR3 is CAISESTGGRIYNEQFF. For the CDR3, the DNA is TGTGCCATCAGTGAGTCGACTGGGGGCCGTATCTACAATGAGCAGTTCTTC.

This chain uses TRBV3-1 (or the pseudogene TRBV3-2) with TRBJ2-7; tentatively, D is TRBD1 (6 bases). V was trimmed by 4 bases and J by 0 bases, leaving 10 bases between them. The CDR3 covers 14 residues. Looked up from germline, CDR1 is LGHDT and CDR2 is YNNKEL (reference sequence). The CDR3 bases are TGTGCCAGCAGCCCGACAGGACCCTCCTACGAGCAGTACTTC. Amino acid sequence: CASSPTGPSYEQYF.

V gene TRBV19 combines with J gene TRBJ1-6, with 10 nucleotides matching TRBD1. The CDR3 totals 16 residues. Germline assignment: CDR1 LNHDA and CDR2 SQIVND (reference sequence). V was clipped by 4 bases and J by 6 bases; unmatched bases: 6. CDR3 in amino acids: CASSTDGTGANSPLHF. CDR3 DNA: TGTGCCAGTAGTACCGACGGGACAGGGGCTAATTCACCCCTCCACTTT.

This chain uses TRBV28 with TRBJ1-4; a weak D match, TRBD1 (6 bases). The length of the CDR3 is 14 residues. Germline V CDR1 and CDR2: MDHEN, SYDVKM. Between the trimmed V and J ends, which lost 2 bases and 5 bases, there was a span of 9 bases. Here the CDR3 reads CASSLQQGNEKLFF. CDR3 in DNA: TGTGCCAGCAGTTTACAACAGGGAAATGAAAAACTGTTTTTT.